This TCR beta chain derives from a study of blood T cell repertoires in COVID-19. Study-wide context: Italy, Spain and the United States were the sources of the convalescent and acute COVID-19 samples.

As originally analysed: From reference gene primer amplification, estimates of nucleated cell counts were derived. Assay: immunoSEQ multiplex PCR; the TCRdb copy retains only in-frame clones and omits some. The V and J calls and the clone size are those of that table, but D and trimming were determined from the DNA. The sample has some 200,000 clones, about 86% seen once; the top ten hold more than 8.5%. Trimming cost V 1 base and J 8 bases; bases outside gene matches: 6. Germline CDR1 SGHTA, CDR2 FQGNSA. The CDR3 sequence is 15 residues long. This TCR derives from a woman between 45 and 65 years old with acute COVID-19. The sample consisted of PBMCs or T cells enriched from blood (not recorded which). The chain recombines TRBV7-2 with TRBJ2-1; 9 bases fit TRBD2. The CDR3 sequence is CASSLELAGVHEQFF. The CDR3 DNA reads TGTGCCAGCAGCTTAGAATTAGCGGGAGTCCATGAGCAGTTCTTC. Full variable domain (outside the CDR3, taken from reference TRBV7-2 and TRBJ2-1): GAGVSQSPSNKVTEKGKDVELRCDPISGHTALYWYRQSLGQGLEFLIYFQGNSAPDKSGLPSDRFSAERTGGSVSTLTIQRTQQEDSAVYLCASSLELAGVHEQFFGPGTRLTVL.